This section outlines one T cell receptor beta chain sequence together with its context. Its antigen is currently unknown. Produced via immunoSEQ multiplex PCR; TCRdb's table is partial and in-frame only. The sample includes tens of thousands of clones, less than 95% of them seen just once. The CDR3 sequence is 14 residues long. Per the germline V gene, CDR1 is SQVTM and CDR2 is ANQGSEA. V lost 5 bases and J 0 bases, leaving 10 bases between the germline ends. The sample belongs to a study of graft-versus-host responses after intestinal transplantation. Study context: Transplants were multivisceral, liver-intestinal, or isolated intestinal.

Sequencing used unstimulated CD4+ T cells sorted from spleen or lymph node cells, obtained before transplant. The origin of this receptor is a human donor who was the organ donor for an intestinal transplant. The chain couples TRBV29-1 to TRBJ2-2; D call uncertain. CDR3 sequence (DNA): TGCAGCGTTTCGCGGTCCGCGAACACCGGGGAGCTGTTTTTT. Its protein product is CSVSRSANTGELFF.